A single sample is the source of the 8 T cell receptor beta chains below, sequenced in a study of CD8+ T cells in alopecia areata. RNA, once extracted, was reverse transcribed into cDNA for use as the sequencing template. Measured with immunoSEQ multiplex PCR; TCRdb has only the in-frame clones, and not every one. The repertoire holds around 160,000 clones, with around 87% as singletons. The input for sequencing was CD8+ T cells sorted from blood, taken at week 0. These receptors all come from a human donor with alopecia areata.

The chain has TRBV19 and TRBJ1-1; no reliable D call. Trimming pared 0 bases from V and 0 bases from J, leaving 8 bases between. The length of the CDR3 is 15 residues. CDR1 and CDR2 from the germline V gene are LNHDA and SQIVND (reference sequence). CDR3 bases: TGTGCCAGTAGTATAGAGAGGTCAATGAACACTGAAGCTTTCTTT. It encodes CASSIERSMNTEAFF.

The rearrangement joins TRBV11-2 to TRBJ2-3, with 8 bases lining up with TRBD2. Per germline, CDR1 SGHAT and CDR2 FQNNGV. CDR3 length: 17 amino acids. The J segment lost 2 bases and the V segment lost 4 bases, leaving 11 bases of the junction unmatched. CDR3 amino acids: CASSSLERGPPTDTQYF. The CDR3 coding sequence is TGTGCCAGCAGCTCCCTCGAGCGGGGGCCCCCCACAGATACGCAGTATTTT.

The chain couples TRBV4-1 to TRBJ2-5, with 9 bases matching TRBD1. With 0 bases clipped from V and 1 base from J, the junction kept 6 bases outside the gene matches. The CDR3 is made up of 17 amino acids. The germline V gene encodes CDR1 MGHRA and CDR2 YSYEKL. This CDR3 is CASSQERGTGSQETQYF. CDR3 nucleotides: TGCGCCAGCAGCCAAGAAAGGGGGACAGGGAGCCAAGAGACCCAGTACTTC.

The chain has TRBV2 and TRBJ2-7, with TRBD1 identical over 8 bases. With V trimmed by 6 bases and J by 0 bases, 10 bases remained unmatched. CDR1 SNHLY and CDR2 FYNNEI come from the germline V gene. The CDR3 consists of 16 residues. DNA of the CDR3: TGTGCCAGCAGGAGGGTGCTGGACAGGGTCTCCTACGAGCAGTACTTC. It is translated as CASRRVLDRVSYEQYF.

The CDR3 region is CASSFSSGRSYEQYF. CDR3 sequence (DNA): TGTGCCAGCAGTTTCTCTAGCGGGAGATCTTACGAGCAGTACTTC. J is TRBJ2-7 and V is TRBV27; 10 positions agree with TRBD2. CDR1 is MNHEY and CDR2 is SMNVEV in the germline V gene (reference sequence). This CDR3 has 15 residues. Germline trimming cut 3 bases from V and 4 bases from J; bases unmatched to any gene: 6.

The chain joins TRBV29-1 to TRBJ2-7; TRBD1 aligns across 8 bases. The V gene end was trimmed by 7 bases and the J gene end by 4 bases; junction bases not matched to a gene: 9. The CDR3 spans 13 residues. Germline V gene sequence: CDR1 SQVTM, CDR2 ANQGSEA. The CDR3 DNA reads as TGCAGCGCACGACTCAGGGGGCGGTACGAGCAGTACTTC. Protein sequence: CSARLRGRYEQYF.

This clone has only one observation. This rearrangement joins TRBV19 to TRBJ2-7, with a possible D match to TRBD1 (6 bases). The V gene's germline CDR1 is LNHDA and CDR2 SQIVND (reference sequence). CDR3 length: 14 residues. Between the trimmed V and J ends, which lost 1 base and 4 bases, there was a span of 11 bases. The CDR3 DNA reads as TGTGCCAGTAGTATAGCCGGGACACATTACGAGCAGTACTTC. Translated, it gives CASSIAGTHYEQYF.

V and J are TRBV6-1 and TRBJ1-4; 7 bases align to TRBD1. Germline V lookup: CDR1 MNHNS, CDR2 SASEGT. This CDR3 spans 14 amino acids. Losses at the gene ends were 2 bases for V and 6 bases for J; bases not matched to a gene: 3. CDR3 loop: CASSEIGGDEKLFF. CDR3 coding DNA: TGTGCCAGCAGTGAAATAGGGGGCGATGAAAAACTGTTTTTT.